These 18 T cell receptor beta chains share one sample of origin, sequenced in a study of shared clonotypes between healthy human individuals. TCRdb's copy holds only in-frame clones and misses some; the assay was immunoSEQ multiplex PCR. The data hold just over 2,000,000 clones, with approximately 95% observed a single time. The sample taken for sequencing was naive CD4+ T cells sorted from blood. Subset meaning: CD45RA+ positively selected. These receptor sequences come from a man aged 18 to 35 in good health.

As to this clone: This sample includes further DNA sequences coding for the same CDR3. The chain employs TRBV5-1 and TRBJ2-3; D unclear. Germline CDR1 and CDR2: SGHRS and YFSETQ. The CDR3 is 14 residues long. Deletions cut 0 bases from V and 2 bases from J, with 7 bases between. As DNA, the CDR3 is TGCGCCAGCAGCTTGGCGGCACCCACAGATACGCAGTATTTT. This sequence encodes CASSLAAPTDTQYF.

The J gene is TRBJ1-2, the V gene TRBV14; D is possibly TRBD1 (5 bases). There are 15 residues in the CDR3. Germline V gives CDR1 SGHDN, CDR2 FVKESK. V was pared by 0 bases and J by 4 bases, with 12 bases between. The CDR3 loop reads CASSQDLGLGYGYTF. Written as DNA, the CDR3 is TGTGCCAGCAGCCAAGATCTGGGACTAGGCTATGGCTACACCTTC.

J is TRBJ2-2 and V is TRBV5-1; no firm D call. Trimming cost V 1 base and J 5 bases, with 12 bases left between them. In germline, CDR1 is SGHRS, CDR2 YFSETQ. The length of the CDR3 is 15 residues. CDR3 nucleotides: TGCGCCAGCAGCTTGACCGGGCTCGAGACCGGGGAGCTGTTTTTT. Its translation: CASSLTGLETGELFF.

The CDR3 is CASSRHRGPTEAFF. In nucleotides, the CDR3 is TGTGCCAGCAGCCGTCACAGGGGGCCAACTGAAGCTTTCTTT. The J gene is TRBJ1-1, the V gene TRBV27; 9 bases align to TRBD1. Germline V gene lookup returns CDR1 MNHEY and CDR2 SMNVEV (reference sequence). V shed 6 bases, J shed 5 bases, and the junction held 7 bases outside the gene matches. CDR3 length: 14 residues.

The chain carries TRBV9 and TRBJ2-1; 8 bases agree with TRBD2. V gave up 4 bases and J gave up 6 bases; unmatched junction bases: 6. The CDR3 length is 14 residues. Germline CDR1 reads SGDLS; CDR2 reads YYNGEE. In nucleotides, the CDR3 is TGTGCCAGCAGCCCAGAGACTAGCGTCAATGAGCAGTTCTTC. Residues: CASSPETSVNEQFF.

V and J are TRBV19 and TRBJ1-2; D is uncertain. With 2 bases removed from V and 5 bases from J, the gap between germline ends came to 9 bases. The CDR3 is made up of 13 amino acids. Germline assignment: CDR1 LNHDA and CDR2 SQIVND (reference sequence). This CDR3 is CASSIIGQYGYTF. The CDR3 DNA sequence: TGTGCCAGTAGTATAATTGGGCAATATGGCTACACCTTC.

V usage is TRBV18 and J usage is TRBJ2-1; maybe TRBD1 (6 bases). The CDR3 has 14 amino acids. V was clipped by 6 bases and J by 7 bases, with 16 bases between them. CDR1 is KGHSH, CDR2 LQKENI, per germline. The CDR3, as DNA: TGTGCCAGCTCCCTTGGGACACCTGGAAATGAGCAGTTCTTC. Translating gives CASSLGTPGNEQFF.

As concerns this clone: Additional DNA sequences in this sample encode the identical CDR3. The V gene is TRBV18, the J gene TRBJ2-3, with no clear D. Germline V gene data show CDR1 as KGHSH and CDR2 as LQKENI. This CDR3 is built from 15 residues. Trimming stripped 0 bases from V and 2 bases from J, with 9 bases between. The CDR3 nucleotides are TGTGCCAGCTCACCACCGTCACAGTCCACAGATACGCAGTATTTT. It yields the protein CASSPPSQSTDTQYF.

This chain's CDR3 is CASSKGQGSTDTQYF. As DNA, the CDR3 is TGTGCCAGCAGCAAAGGACAAGGGAGCACAGATACGCAGTATTTT. The chain employs TRBV6-4 and TRBJ2-3, with D possibly being TRBD1 (5 bases). The CDR3 contains 15 residues. In germline, CDR1 is MRHNA, CDR2 SNTAGT. V lost 6 bases and J lost 0, with 13 bases in between.

This chain joins TRBV10-3 and TRBJ1-6; D is perhaps TRBD1 (5 bases). The CDR3 loop spans 17 amino acids. CDR1 ENHRY and CDR2 SYGVKD come from the germline V gene. The V end lost 7 bases, the J end lost 0 bases, and 16 bases lay between the germline ends. The CDR3 DNA is TGTGCCATCAATGTCGAACACAGGAGCTCCTATAATTCACCCCTCCACTTT. As protein: CAINVEHRSSYNSPLHF.

The CDR3 is CASSYSGDKNEQYF. The CDR3 DNA sequence: TGTGCCAGCAGTTACTCTGGCGATAAAAACGAGCAGTACTTC. This chain links TRBV6-6 with TRBJ2-7, with D unclear. The length of the CDR3 is 14 residues. The V and J ends lost 0 bases and 5 bases respectively, with 11 bases between them. CDR1 MNHNY and CDR2 SVGAGI come from the germline V gene (reference sequence).

The rearrangement links TRBV10-3 to TRBJ2-7; D possibly uses TRBD1 or TRBD2 (5 bases each). Germline V gene data show CDR1 as ENHRY and CDR2 as SYGVKD. The CDR3 is 14 residues long. Trimming shortened V by 4 bases and J by 5 bases, and 15 bases separated the two germline ends. This chain's CDR3 is CAISGGPSGNEQYF. In DNA form, the CDR3 reads TGTGCCATCAGTGGGGGACCGTCGGGGAACGAGCAGTACTTC.

This clone was observed once. The chain carries TRBV19 and TRBJ2-7, with 9 bases fitting TRBD1. The CDR3 sequence is 16 residues long. Germline values: CDR1 LNHDA, CDR2 SQIVND (reference sequence). J lost 3 bases, V lost 3 bases, and 9 bases had no gene match. CDR3 residues: CASSILPGQGLYEQYF. In DNA form, the CDR3 reads TGTGCCAGTAGTATTCTACCGGGACAGGGACTCTACGAGCAGTACTTC. Filled out from reference TRBV19 and TRBJ2-7, the complete variable domain reads DGGITQSPKYLFRKEGQNVTLSCEQNLNHDAMYWYRQDPGQGLRLIYYSQIVNDFQKGDIAEGYSVSREKKESFPLTVTSAQKNPTAFYLCASSILPGQGLYEQYFGPGTRLTVT.

This rearrangement joins TRBV7-2 to TRBJ2-1, with 10 bases matching TRBD2. Germline CDR1 SGHTA, CDR2 FQGNSA. The V gene end was trimmed by 3 bases and the J gene end by 9 bases; junction bases not matched to a gene: 8. The CDR3 has 15 residues. CDR3 DNA sequence: TGTGCCAGCAGCTTCCCAGCGGGAGGGCTCATTGAGCAGTTCTTC. This gives the protein CASSFPAGGLIEQFF. The full variable domain, rest sourced from reference TRBV7-2 and TRBJ2-1, is GAGVSQSPSNKVTEKGKDVELRCDPISGHTALYWYRQSLGQGLEFLIYFQGNSAPDKSGLPSDRFSAERTGGSVSTLTIQRTQQEDSAVYLCASSFPAGGLIEQFFGPGTRLTVL.

A word on this clone: Other DNA sequences from this sample encode an identical CDR3 as well. The gene calls are TRBV5-1 and TRBJ2-3, with 11 bases aligning to TRBD2. V was pared by 3 bases and J by 2 bases, with 2 bases of the junction left unmatched. Germline lookup yields CDR1 SGHRS and CDR2 YFSETQ. The CDR3 sequence is 15 residues long. DNA for the CDR3: TGCGCCAGCAGCTCACTAGCGGGAGCCACAGATACGCAGTATTTT. It translates to CASSSLAGATDTQYF.

The V and J genes are TRBV2 and TRBJ1-5; D gene unclear. CDR3 length: 16 amino acids. The V end was cut by 2 bases, the J end by 0 bases, with 11 bases between. CDR1 is SNHLY and CDR2 is FYNNEI in the germline V gene. CDR3 sequence (DNA): TGTGCCAGCAGTGAAAAACGGGGTTATAGCAATCAGCCCCAGCATTTT. Translation gives CASSEKRGYSNQPQHF.

The V call is TRBV6-5, the J call TRBJ1-2; unclear D gene. The CDR3 has 13 residues. Trimming stripped 2 bases from V and 2 bases from J, with 6 bases between. Germline V gene sequence: CDR1 MNHEY, CDR2 SVGAGI. Written as DNA, the CDR3 is TGTGCCAGCAGTTACATACCCAACTATGGCTACACCTTC. As protein: CASSYIPNYGYTF.

The chain combines TRBV30 with TRBJ1-6; D call uncertain. CDR1 and CDR2 (germline): GTSNPN, SVGIG (reference sequence). This CDR3 region has 13 residues. CDR3 in amino acids: CARRGQYNSPLHF. The CDR3 DNA follows: TGTGCTCGGAGAGGGCAGTATAATTCACCCCTCCACTTT.